Presented here are 26 T cell receptor beta chains from one specimen sequenced in a study of shared clonotypes between healthy human individuals. Repertoires were generated with immunoSEQ multiplex PCR, while TCRdb's copy carries only in-frame clones and drops some. The table shows about 2.4 million clones, with 93% occurring only once. Material: naive CD4+ T cells from PBMCs. The subset: CD45RA+ positively selected. Source of these receptors: a man between 18 and 35 years old in good health. Some clones in this sample may be carry-over from other donors' samples.

This clone was seen a few times. The gene calls are TRBV19 and TRBJ2-6; D unresolved. Per germline, CDR1 LNHDA and CDR2 SQIVND (reference sequence). The CDR3 has 17 residues. The ends were cut back, 2 bases at V and 0 bases at J, with 11 bases in the middle. CDR3 sequence: CASSIPGRFSGANVLTF. Written as DNA, the CDR3 is TGTGCCAGTAGTATACCGGGCCGCTTCTCTGGGGCCAACGTCCTGACTTTC.

The gene calls are TRBV7-9 and TRBJ1-5; D may be TRBD1 (5 bases). The germline CDR1 and CDR2 sequences are SEHNR and FQNEAQ (reference sequence). This CDR3 contains 13 residues. The V and J ends lost 4 bases and 5 bases respectively, with 9 bases between them. The CDR3 DNA reads TGTGCCAGCAGCTCGGGACCATATCAGCCCCAGCATTTT. Protein: CASSSGPYQPQHF.

The chain employs TRBV28 and TRBJ2-4; possible D gene TRBD1, 5 bases. V lost 6 bases, J lost 13 bases, and 13 bases lay in between. CDR1 and CDR2 (germline): MDHEN, SYDVKM. The CDR3 spans 11 residues. The CDR3 region is CASRKDRSQYF. CDR3 DNA sequence: TGTGCCAGCAGAAAAGACAGATCACAGTACTTC.

This clone came up once. This sequence joins TRBV9 and TRBJ2-7, with a weak D call TRBD2 (6 bases). Germline CDR1 SGDLS, CDR2 YYNGEE. Trimming stripped 0 bases from V and 4 bases from J, with 14 bases between. CDR3 size: 15 residues. The CDR3 protein is CASSVVPTGVYEQYF. Written as DNA, the CDR3 is TGTGCCAGCAGCGTAGTGCCAACGGGGGTTTACGAGCAGTACTTC. Full variable domain (outside the CDR3, taken from reference TRBV9 and TRBJ2-7): DSGVTQTPKHLITATGQRVTLRCSPRSGDLSVYWYQQSLDQGLQFLIQYYNGEERAKGNILERFSAQQFPDLHSELNLSSLELGDSALYFCASSVVPTGVYEQYFGPGTRLTVT.

The rearrangement joins TRBV29-1 to TRBJ2-5; 7 bases agree with TRBD2. The germline V gene encodes CDR1 SQVTM and CDR2 ANQGSEA. There are 12 residues in the CDR3. Losses at the gene ends were 5 bases for V and 11 bases for J; bases not matched to a gene: 11. The CDR3 here is CSVLRAGEEQYF. The CDR3 nucleotides read TGCAGCGTTCTGCGGGCGGGAGAAGAGCAGTACTTC. Variable domain in full (rest from reference TRBV29-1 and TRBJ2-5): SAVISQKPSRDICQRGTSLTIQCQVDSQVTMMFWYRQQPGQSLTLIATANQGSEATYESGFVIDKFPISRPNLTFSTLTVSNMSPEDSSIYLCSVLRAGEEQYFGPGTRLLVL.

V is TRBV4-1 and J is TRBJ2-7, with a tentative D call TRBD2 (6 bases). V was cut by 0 bases and J by 7 bases, with 13 bases left in between. The CDR3 spans 14 residues. Germline CDR1 and CDR2: MGHRA and YSYEKL. The CDR3 sequence is CASSQERETGEQYF. The CDR3 DNA reads as TGCGCCAGCAGCCAAGAACGGGAGACGGGGGAGCAGTACTTC.

The chain joins TRBV4-1 to TRBJ1-2; D is perhaps TRBD1 (5 bases). The germline V gene has CDR1 MGHRA and CDR2 YSYEKL. V lost 2 bases and J 4 bases, leaving 17 bases between the germline ends. The CDR3 covers 16 residues. The CDR3 spells CASSQLPGPDFYGYTF. CDR3 bases: TGCGCCAGCAGCCAACTACCAGGGCCCGACTTCTATGGCTACACCTTC.

The rearrangement joins TRBV27 to TRBJ2-7; D may match TRBD1 or TRBD2 (5 bases each). CDR3 length: 15 amino acids. Looked up from germline, CDR1 is MNHEY and CDR2 is SMNVEV (reference sequence). Deletions cut 4 bases from V and 0 bases from J, with 13 bases between. The CDR3 bases are TGTGCCAGCAGTTACGGGGCAGGCAGCTCCTACGAGCAGTACTTC. Translating it yields CASSYGAGSSYEQYF.

This chain joins TRBV5-5 and TRBJ1-2; D not resolved. Germline CDR1 and CDR2: SGHKS and YYEKEE (reference sequence). Trimming cost V 0 bases and J 4 bases, with 10 bases left between them. The CDR3 contains 14 residues. CDR3 sequence reads: CASSLASLAYGYTF. In nucleotides, the CDR3 is TGTGCCAGCAGCTTGGCCAGCCTCGCCTATGGCTACACCTTC.

V usage is TRBV5-1 and J usage is TRBJ2-7; either TRBD1 or TRBD2 may supply D (5 bases each). The CDR3 is 13 amino acids. Between the trimmed V and J ends, which lost 4 bases and 6 bases, there was a span of 14 bases. CDR1 SGHRS and CDR2 YFSETQ come from the germline V gene. In DNA, the CDR3 is TGCGCCAGCAGCCTGTCGTCCGGGACCGAGCAGTACTTC. Amino acid sequence: CASSLSSGTEQYF.

A few counts support this clone. At the DNA level, this CDR3 is encoded by other sequences in the same sample as well. The chain employs TRBV7-2 and TRBJ1-1; D uncertain. The V gene lost 1 base and the J gene lost 0 bases, with 6 bases spanning the gap. The V gene's germline CDR1 is SGHTA and CDR2 FQGNSA. The CDR3 length is 14 residues. In nucleotides, the CDR3 is TGTGCCAGCAGCTTAGGTGGTATGAACACTGAAGCTTTCTTT. This encodes CASSLGGMNTEAFF.

The chain combines TRBV11-2 with TRBJ2-1, with TRBD2 identical over 8 bases. This CDR3 is built from 16 residues. V dropped 5 bases and J dropped 2; count of bases not matched to a gene: 8. Germline V gene data show CDR1 as SGHAT and CDR2 as FQNNGV. In DNA form, the CDR3 reads TGTGCCAGCAGCCGACTAGCGCCAACGACCTACAATGAGCAGTTCTTC. It encodes CASSRLAPTTYNEQFF.

CDR3 region: CSVQGVREQFF. The CDR3 nucleotides are TGCAGCGTACAGGGGGTTAGGGAGCAGTTCTTC. The J gene is TRBJ2-1, the V gene TRBV29-1, with 8 bases fitting TRBD1. Losses at the gene ends were 6 bases for V and 10 bases for J; bases not matched to a gene: 5. This CDR3 region has 11 residues. CDR1 and CDR2 from the germline V gene are SQVTM and ANQGSEA.

The genes are TRBV18 and TRBJ2-2; 8 bases are a match to TRBD1. From germline, CDR1 is KGHSH and CDR2 LQKENI. The ends lost 2 bases at V and 6 bases at J; junction bases unmatched: 5. CDR3 size: 15 residues. This CDR3 is CASSPWTGSPGELFF. The CDR3 nucleotides are TGTGCCAGCTCACCATGGACAGGGAGCCCCGGGGAGCTGTTTTTT.

The chain has TRBV28 and TRBJ2-3, with TRBD2 identical over 15 bases. Per the germline V gene, CDR1 is MDHEN and CDR2 is SYDVKM. CDR3 length: 16 residues. The J segment lost 4 bases and the V segment lost 5 bases, leaving 4 bases of the junction unmatched. The chain's CDR3 is CASSRTSGRASDTQYF. The DNA for the CDR3 is TGTGCCAGCAGTCGGACTAGCGGGAGGGCGTCAGATACGCAGTATTTT.

V and J are TRBV5-6 and TRBJ2-6; tentative D call: TRBD2 (6 bases). Germline values: CDR1 SGHDT, CDR2 YYEEEE. CDR3 length: 19 residues. Trimming pared 0 bases from V and 0 bases from J, leaving 16 bases between. CDR3 in DNA: TGTGCCAGCAGCTTGGATGGGGGTACGGGACTCTCTGGGGCCAACGTCCTGACTTTC. This encodes CASSLDGGTGLSGANVLTF. The whole variable domain, filled in from reference TRBV5-6 and TRBJ2-6, reads DAGVTQSPTHLIKTRGQQVTLRCSPKSGHDTVSWYQQALGQGPQFIFQYYEEEERQRGNFPDRFSGHQFPNYSSELNVNALLLGDSALYLCASSLDGGTGLSGANVLTFGAGSRLTVL.

The rearrangement uses TRBV28 and TRBJ2-3; D possibly corresponds to TRBD1 (5 bases). The V end lost 0 bases, the J end lost 4 bases, and 11 bases lay between the germline ends. Germline lookup yields CDR1 MDHEN and CDR2 SYDVKM. The CDR3 runs 15 residues. The CDR3 reads CASSLWGSGPDTQYF. The CDR3 nucleotides are TGTGCCAGCAGTTTATGGGGGTCAGGGCCAGATACGCAGTATTTT.

The J gene is TRBJ2-5, the V gene TRBV7-2, with 8 nucleotides matching TRBD2. Germline V gene lookup returns CDR1 SGHTA and CDR2 FQGNSA. The CDR3 has 16 residues. V lost 1 base to trimming and J lost 0 bases; unmatched junction nucleotides: 4. CDR3 sequence (DNA): TGTGCCAGCAGCTTAGTCTCTAGCGGGTACCAAGAGACCCAGTACTTC. This gives the protein CASSLVSSGYQETQYF.

The rearrangement joins TRBV7-9 to TRBJ1-2, with D possibly TRBD1 on 6 matching bases. The CDR3 sequence is 15 residues long. V was shortened by 6 bases and J by 3 bases, with 17 bases between the two germline ends. From germline, CDR1 is SEHNR and CDR2 FQNEAQ (reference sequence). The CDR3 region is CASSLRRAGDYGYTF. The CDR3 bases are TGTGCCAGCAGTCTCCGACGAGCAGGGGACTATGGCTACACCTTC.

This chain connects TRBV7-2 to TRBJ2-1; TRBD2 might be the D (5 bases). The V gene's germline CDR1 is SGHTA and CDR2 FQGNSA. Trimming cost V 2 bases and J 3 bases, with 11 bases left between them. The CDR3 contains 15 residues. Here the CDR3 DNA reads TGTGCCAGCAGCTTATTGATGACTAACTACAATGAGCAGTTCTTC. Translating it yields CASSLLMTNYNEQFF.

The rearrangement links TRBV7-9 to TRBJ2-3; 8 bases match TRBD2. This CDR3 region has 14 residues. Germline CDR1 and CDR2: SEHNR and FQNEAQ (reference sequence). The V gene end was trimmed by 2 bases and the J gene end by 4 bases; junction bases not matched to a gene: 2. The chain's CDR3 is CASSLQAGADTQYF. The CDR3 DNA sequence: TGTGCCAGCAGCTTACAAGCGGGAGCAGATACGCAGTATTTT.

The table lists this clone with a few counts. The V call is TRBV29-1, the J call TRBJ1-1; unclear D gene. Germline assignment: CDR1 SQVTM and CDR2 ANQGSEA. CDR3 length: 9 residues. V was shortened by 5 bases and J by 6 bases, with 4 bases between the two germline ends. The chain's CDR3 is CSVFPEAFF. The CDR3 DNA follows: TGCAGCGTTTTCCCTGAAGCTTTCTTT.

The chain has TRBV23-1 and TRBJ2-2; D perhaps matches TRBD1 (6 bases). TRBV23-1 is recorded as an ORF, its role being uncertain. With 4 bases removed from V and 0 bases from J, the gap between germline ends came to 12 bases. The length of the CDR3 is 16 residues. The CDR3 bases are TGCGCCAGCAGTCCCACTGACAGGTCGAACACCGGGGAGCTGTTTTTT. Its translation: CASSPTDRSNTGELFF.

This chain uses TRBV9 with TRBJ2-7; 7 nucleotides line up with TRBD2. The CDR3 contains 13 residues. Germline V gene sequence: CDR1 SGDLS, CDR2 YYNGEE. V dropped 2 bases and J dropped 6; count of bases not matched to a gene: 5. The CDR3 reads CASSVGGEGEQYF. DNA for the CDR3: TGTGCCAGCAGCGTCGGAGGGGAGGGCGAGCAGTACTTC.

This chain links TRBV2 with TRBJ2-7; D perhaps matches TRBD2 (6 bases). Per germline, CDR1 SNHLY and CDR2 FYNNEI. Trimming shortened V by 9 bases and J by 7 bases, and 22 bases separated the two germline ends. The CDR3 consists of 14 residues. In nucleotides, the CDR3 is TGTGCCAGTGGAACCGGGAGCCCGATGGGAGAGCAGTACTTC. The encoded protein is CASGTGSPMGEQYF.

CDR3 region: CASSLRDRVQPQHF. In DNA form, the CDR3 reads TGTGCCAGCAGTCTCCGGGACAGGGTTCAGCCCCAGCATTTT. V is TRBV6-1 and J is TRBJ1-5; TRBD1 matches at 9 bases. Germline V gives CDR1 MNHNS, CDR2 SASEGT. This CDR3 is 14 amino acids long. The ends lost 5 bases at V and 6 bases at J; junction bases unmatched: 5.